The rows below give T cell receptor beta chains drawn from one sample of a study of T cell responses to AZD1222 COVID-19 vaccine. Produced via immunoSEQ multiplex PCR; TCRdb's table is partial and in-frame only. The sample records 150,000 to 200,000 clones, 80% to 95% being singletons. Sample: peripheral blood, taken on day 0 of AZD1222 vaccination. These receptors were obtained from an adult in good health. CDR3s include the opening cysteine and the closing phenylalanine or tryptophan. D genes are given only for firm matches. Size tells how often a clone was seen (once, few, many) or the class of an expanded clone, and some rows leave it out.

V	D	size	J	CDR3	DNA
TRBV19	TRBD1	.	TRBJ1-3	CASTPDRGSGNTIYF	TGTGCCAGTACCCCGGACAGGGGCTCTGGAAACACCATATATTTT
TRBV11-3	.	.	TRBJ2-5	CASRHRDQETQYF	TGTGCCAGCAGGCACAGGGACCAAGAGACCCAGTACTTC
TRBV29-1	.	.	TRBJ1-2	CSVGGAGGYTF	TGCAGCGTTGGTGGAGCGGGAGGCTACACCTTC
TRBV4-2	TRBD2	.	TRBJ2-3	CASSHDGGGSTDTQYF	TGTGCCAGCAGCCATGATGGGGGGGGGAGCACAGATACGCAGTATTTT
TRBV29-1	.	.	TRBJ1-2	CSVEDRLGANYGYTF	TGCAGCGTTGAAGATCGGCTGGGGGCCAACTATGGCTACACCTTC
TRBV10-1	.	.	TRBJ1-1	CASSESSTNTEAFF	TGCGCCAGCAGTGAATCATCGACGAACACTGAAGCTTTCTTT
TRBV19	.	.	TRBJ1-5	CASSARDIYSNQPQHF	TGTGCCAGTAGTGCCCGGGACATTTATAGCAATCAGCCCCAGCATTTT
TRBV4-1	TRBD1	.	TRBJ2-7	CASSQDPGQGSYEQYF	TGCGCCAGCAGCCAAGATCCAGGACAGGGTTCCTACGAGCAGTACTTC
TRBV5-1	TRBD1	.	TRBJ2-7	CASSSGQGPYEQYF	TGCGCCAGCAGCTCCGGACAGGGTCCCTACGAGCAGTACTTC
TRBV29-1	.	.	TRBJ1-2	CSPRLEGTSGYTF	TGCAGCCCCCGGTTGGAGGGGACCTCTGGCTACACCTTC
TRBV18	.	.	TRBJ2-1	CASHGSSSYNEQFF	TGTGCCAGCCATGGTTCGAGCTCCTACAATGAGCAGTTCTTC
TRBV6-5	TRBD1	.	TRBJ1-5	CASSSSQGANQPQHF	TGTGCCAGCAGTTCCTCACAGGGGGCCAATCAGCCCCAGCATTTT
TRBV18	TRBD1	.	TRBJ1-2	CASSRDRANYGYTF	TGTGCCAGCTCTAGGGACAGGGCTAACTATGGCTACACCTTC
TRBV28	.	.	TRBJ2-1	CASSLLFNEQFF	TGTGCCAGCAGTTTATTGTTCAATGAGCAGTTCTTC
TRBV11-1	.	.	TRBJ1-1	CASSLDREPFF	TGTGCCAGCAGCTTAGACCGTGAGCCGTTCTTT
TRBV7-9	.	.	TRBJ2-5	CASSWTEETQYF	TGTGCCAGCAGCTGGACAGAAGAGACCCAGTACTTC
TRBV7-2	.	.	TRBJ2-1	CASSFLSYGEQFF	TGTGCCAGCAGCTTTCTGTCCTACGGTGAGCAGTTCTTC
TRBV6-5	TRBD1	.	TRBJ2-7	CASSPVRTGIYEQYF	TGTGCCAGCAGCCCCGTAAGGACAGGGATTTACGAGCAGTACTTC
TRBV19	TRBD2	.	TRBJ2-1	CASSKLAGSSYNEQFF	TGTGCCAGTAGTAAACTAGCGGGGTCCTCCTACAATGAGCAGTTCTTC
TRBV27	.	.	TRBJ1-5	CASSLFFGTQPQHF	TGTGCCAGCAGTTTATTTTTCGGGACCCAGCCCCAGCATTTT
TRBV6-5	.	.	TRBJ1-2	CASSYSGVSGYTF	TGTGCCAGCAGTTACTCTGGGGTTTCTGGCTACACCTTC
TRBV18	.	.	TRBJ2-7	CASAGSSYEQYF	TGTGCCTCGGCGGGGAGTTCCTACGAGCAGTACTTC
TRBV30	TRBD2	.	TRBJ2-2	CAWSLGLGGYTGELFF	TGTGCCTGGAGCCTGGGACTAGGGGGATACACCGGGGAGCTGTTTTTT
TRBV6-6	.	.	TRBJ1-2	CASRHHAEFGYTF	TGTGCCAGCAGGCACCATGCGGAATTTGGCTACACCTTC
TRBV25-1	.	.	TRBJ1-2	CASTGGGVYGYTF	TGTGCCAGCACGGGGGGAGGAGTATATGGCTACACCTTC
TRBV27	.	.	TRBJ2-3	CASSLIGGTDTQYF	TGTGCCAGCAGTTTAATTGGGGGCACAGATACGCAGTATTTT
TRBV11-3	TRBD2	.	TRBJ2-3	CASSLGGRGGSRNTQYF	TGTGCCAGCAGCTTAGGAGGTCGGGGAGGGAGTCGCAATACGCAGTATTTT
TRBV18	TRBD1	.	TRBJ1-5	CASSPDGTGSNQPQHF	TGTGCCAGCTCACCTGATGGGACAGGAAGCAATCAGCCCCAGCATTTT
TRBV14	.	once	TRBJ1-2	CASSQDVGSYGYTF	TGTGCCAGCAGCCAAGATGTGGGCAGCTATGGCTACACCTTC
TRBV29-1	.	few	TRBJ1-2	CSVERESRYGYTF	TGCAGCGTTGAGAGGGAGAGTCGCTATGGCTACACCTTC
TRBV30	.	.	TRBJ1-1	CAWTGPPTEAFF	TGTGCCTGGACAGGGCCCCCCACTGAAGCTTTCTTT
TRBV7-9	.	.	TRBJ1-4	CASSLVSIQSYEKLFF	TGTGCCAGCAGCTTAGTCTCGATCCAATCCTATGAAAAACTGTTTTTT
TRBV2	.	.	TRBJ1-1	CASSPKTGWETEAFF	TGTGCCAGCAGCCCAAAGACAGGATGGGAAACTGAAGCTTTCTTT
TRBV6-1	TRBD2	.	TRBJ2-1	CASSGLVRGVRGTSGSEQFF	TGTGCCAGCAGTGGACTAGTACGGGGGGTTCGAGGGACTAGCGGGAGTGAGCAGTTCTTC
TRBV18	.	.	TRBJ1-1	CASSPGLNTEAFF	TGTGCCAGCTCACCAGGCCTGAACACTGAAGCTTTCTTT
TRBV6-4	TRBD2	.	TRBJ2-1	CASSENSGGLFNEQFF	TGTGCCAGCAGTGAGAATAGCGGGGGGCTGTTCAATGAGCAGTTCTTC
TRBV27	TRBD1	.	TRBJ1-2	CASRRTGRVEGYTF	TGTGCCAGCAGAAGGACAGGGAGGGTTGAGGGCTACACCTTC
TRBV13	TRBD1	.	TRBJ1-5	CASSSRGQGSQPQHF	TGTGCCAGCAGCTCCCGGGGACAGGGGTCTCAGCCCCAGCATTTT
TRBV5-1	TRBD1	.	TRBJ1-2	CASNKGQDYGYTF	TGCGCCAGCAATAAGGGACAGGATTATGGCTACACCTTC
TRBV19	.	.	TRBJ1-5	CASSIEVGNQPQHF	TGTGCCAGTAGTATAGAGGTAGGCAATCAGCCCCAGCATTTT
TRBV27	TRBD2	.	TRBJ2-1	CASSFSRLAGVSNEQFF	TGTGCCAGCAGTTTCTCCAGACTAGCGGGAGTAAGCAATGAGCAGTTCTTC
TRBV11-2	TRBD1	.	TRBJ2-7	CASSPRAGTGVYEQYF	TGTGCCAGCAGCCCTAGGGCCGGGACAGGGGTGTACGAGCAGTACTTC
TRBV3-1/TRBV3-2	.	.	TRBJ2-1	CASSQDPRGWGNEQFF	TGTGCCAGCAGCCAAGATCCACGGGGATGGGGCAATGAGCAGTTCTTC
TRBV7-6	.	.	TRBJ1-1	CASSFTENTEAFF	TGTGCCAGCAGCTTTACAGAGAACACTGAAGCTTTCTTT
TRBV4-1	.	.	TRBJ2-7	CASSHMTGVGYEQYF	TGCGCCAGCAGCCACATGACAGGAGTCGGCTACGAGCAGTACTTC
TRBV6-5	.	.	TRBJ2-6	CASRRGTGANVLTF	TGTGCCAGCCGACGGGGTACTGGGGCCAACGTCCTGACTTTC
TRBV5-6	.	once	TRBJ1-5	CASSLREGNQPQHF	TGTGCCAGCAGCTTGCGGGAGGGGAATCAGCCCCAGCATTTT
TRBV3-1/TRBV3-2	.	.	TRBJ1-2	CASSQDLGGNGYTF	TGTGCCAGCAGCCAAGACCTTGGGGGTAATGGCTACACCTTC
TRBV25-1	.	once	TRBJ1-2	CASRLQGGETYGYTF	TGTGCCAGCCGTTTACAGGGAGGAGAAACCTATGGCTACACCTTC
TRBV6-5	.	.	TRBJ2-7	CASSYSTMGSYEQYF	TGTGCCAGCAGTTACTCTACGATGGGGTCCTACGAGCAGTACTTC
TRBV7-9	.	.	TRBJ1-2	CASSFMEMAGSDGYTF	TGTGCCAGCAGCTTCATGGAAATGGCAGGGTCGGATGGCTACACCTTC
TRBV10-3	.	.	TRBJ1-4	CAIRRQGNEKLFF	TGTGCCATCCGTCGACAAGGCAATGAAAAACTGTTTTTT
TRBV3-1/TRBV3-2	TRBD1	.	TRBJ1-2	CASSQGPGTAQGYTF	TGTGCCAGCAGCCAAGGTCCCGGGACAGCCCAGGGCTACACCTTC
TRBV28	.	.	TRBJ2-7	CASSLFTGEQYF	TGTGCCAGCAGTTTATTTACTGGAGAGCAGTACTTC